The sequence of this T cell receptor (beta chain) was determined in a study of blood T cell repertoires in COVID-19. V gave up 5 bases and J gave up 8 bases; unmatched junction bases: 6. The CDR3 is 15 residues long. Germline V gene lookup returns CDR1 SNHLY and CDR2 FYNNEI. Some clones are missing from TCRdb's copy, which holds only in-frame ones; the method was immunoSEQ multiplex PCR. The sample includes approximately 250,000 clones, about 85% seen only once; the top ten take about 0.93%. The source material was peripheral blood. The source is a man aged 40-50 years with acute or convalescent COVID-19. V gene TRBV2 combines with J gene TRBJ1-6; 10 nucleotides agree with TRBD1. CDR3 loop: CASSLLGQGDSPLHF. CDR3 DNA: TGTGCCAGCAGTCTTCTCGGACAGGGGGATTCACCCCTCCACTTT.